This TCR beta chain was documented in a study of shared clonotypes between healthy human individuals. An assay was performed, and its level was deep. Some clones are missing from TCRdb's copy, which holds only in-frame ones; the method was immunoSEQ multiplex PCR. This sample has approximately 1.5 million clones, with 95% to 99% found just once. V was pared by 5 bases and J by 4 bases, with 3 bases of the junction left unmatched. This CDR3 has 14 amino acids. The germline V gene encodes CDR1 LNHDA and CDR2 SQIVND (reference sequence). Only one count was recorded for this clone. This sequence was found in a young man in good health. The rearrangement uses TRBV19 and TRBJ2-5; 11 bases map to TRBD2. Material: naive CD4+ T cells sorted from blood. Subset in this sample: CD45RA+ positively selected. CDR3 protein: CASSLAGGPETQYF. The CDR3 coding sequence is TGTGCCAGTAGTCTAGCGGGAGGCCCAGAGACCCAGTACTTC. Drawing the rest from reference TRBV19 and TRBJ2-5, the complete variable domain is DGGITQSPKYLFRKEGQNVTLSCEQNLNHDAMYWYRQDPGQGLRLIYYSQIVNDFQKGDIAEGYSVSREKKESFPLTVTSAQKNPTAFYLCASSLAGGPETQYFGPGTRLLVL.